This note documents a single T cell receptor (beta chain) sequence. Its antigen has not been determined. Per-base qualities were not stored, and no clone one base away is much larger. The data were obtained in a study of OX40 agonist ivuxolimab in advanced cancers. Regarding the research as a whole: The costimulatory receptor OX40 (CD134) was targeted by ivuxolimab, a fully human IgG2 agonistic monoclonal antibody. Intravenous ivuxolimab was administered to patients every 2 weeks at six dose levels: 0.01, 0.1, 0.3, 1.5, 3 and 10 mg/kg. Partial responses were achieved by three dose-escalation patients, of whom one had hepatocellular carcinoma and two had cutaneous melanoma. The monotherapy dose-escalation portion (N of about 57 patients) of the phase I ivuxolimab trial is reported in the paper. In the dose-escalation cohort, nearly 85% of patients were male, and the mean age was 60 years with a range of about 20 to 80. The purpose of peripheral TCRbeta sequencing was to test whether ivuxolimab changed TCR sequence diversity and led to clonal T-cell expansion. Prior anti-PD-1, anti-PD-L1 or anti-CTLA-4 therapy was permitted, and checkpoint inhibitors had been received by around 39% of dose-escalation patients. Among the 50 to 55 dose-escalation patients, about 20 had hepatocellular carcinoma, approximately 15 melanoma, 9 renal cell carcinoma and 9 head and neck cancer. The full study reports these points: Partial responders in the 0.1-3.0 mg/kg groups had among the lowest normalized peripheral clonal expansion, especially among CD8+ T cells. The antigen specificity of the clonally expanded peripheral T cells was not determined. Low levels of normalized T-cell clonal expansion were also seen in some nonresponding patients. At doses of 0.1 to 3.0 mg/kg, clonal expansion of both CD4+ and CD8+ blood T cells was observed from baseline to week 6. After ivuxolimab, CD8+ T cells had more expanded clones than CD4+ T cells on average.

The germline V gene specifies MDHEN as CDR1 and SYDVKM as CDR2. Measured from the cysteine to the phenylalanine, the CDR3 is 16 residues long. The DNA shown is the 48-base CDR3, in frame from base 1. The germline ends are 12 bases apart after V is trimmed by 2 bases and J by 1 base. The trial excluded patients who had a history of autoimmune disease or who were on systemic immunosuppression. Peripheral blood for TCR sequencing was collected from all dose cohorts at baseline, on cycle 4 day 1, and on cycle 7 day 1. The samples were drawn from a first-in-human, open-label, multicenter phase I dose-escalation trial of ivuxolimab. The trial enrolled adults with locally advanced or metastatic head and neck squamous cell, hepatocellular, melanoma or renal cell carcinoma. Before TCR sequencing, CD4+ and CD8+ T cells were separately sorted from peripheral blood. For sequencing of the TCRbeta CDR3 region, genomic DNA was extracted from the sorted cells. The immunoSEQ Assay was used for sequencing of TCRbeta CDR3 regions. What TCRdb holds here is the immuneACCESS table cut down to in-frame rearrangements. Part of the clones is not present; checked against another copy, under half of the missing clones reflect an unresolved V gene, and the others are unexplained. The sample includes approximately 65,000 clones, with around 86% observed a single time. Together, the top ten hold about 1% of the sample.

The sequences come from CD4+ or CD8+ T cells sorted from blood, collected in a trial of the OX40 agonist ivuxolimab. The chain joins TRBV28 to TRBJ1-5, with the D gene not clear enough to name. The sequence was obtained from an adult with an advanced solid tumor such as melanoma, head and neck, liver or kidney cancer. The sequence in DNA is TGTGCCAGCAGTTTAACGTCCCGGATAAGCAATCAGCCCCAGCATTTT. It translates as CASSLTSRISNQPQHF.